This entry concerns a single T cell receptor (beta chain). This clonotype was seen more than once but under ten times. The target of this receptor is not known. Qualities for individual bases were not recorded, and no much larger clone is one base off. The CDR3 goes from the cysteine to the phenylalanine over 15 residues. CDR3 DNA is the only sequence kept; it has 45 bases, read in frame from the first base. Per the germline V gene (reference sequence), DFQATT is the CDR1 and SNEGSKA is the CDR2. The donors were roughly 39 Caucasian individuals from Russia, aged roughly 6 to 90 years, who were systemically healthy. Each donor gave about 10 milliliters of peripheral blood, drawn into EDTA-treated Vacutainer tubes. Ficoll-Paque density-gradient centrifugation was used to isolate PBMCs, with at least 7 million per sample. Trizol reagent was used to extract total RNA from PBMCs, with at least 5.5 micrograms per sample. Naive CD45RAhigh/CD27high T cell percentages were measured by flow cytometry on a PBMC aliquot from every donor.

Preparation of the library involved 5' RACE. The reads were generated on an Illumina HiSeq 2500. A second PCR of roughly 7 to 11 cycles was run with a J-beta primer mix and a sample-barcoded 5' primer. Each TCR beta cDNA molecule received a unique molecular identifier from a template-switch 5' adaptor carrying 12 random nucleotides. Each sample yielded at least 3 million CDR3-containing paired-end reads. First-strand cDNA synthesis was performed from all RNA using the Mint cDNA synthesis kit, with priming by a TRBC-specific oligonucleotide. Following uracil-DNA glycosylase treatment, a first 18-cycle PCR with universal primers M1SS and BC2_uni_R was performed on all cDNA. As for the original processing: Normalization of each sample was performed by random selection of 1 million high-quality reads, each carrying a distinct molecular identifier. Reads sharing molecular identifiers were discarded rather than binned into consensus sequences. CDR3 identification, clonotype clustering and error correction used MiTCR with a Q25 quality threshold and the strictest error-elimination algorithm. Lower-bound total TCR beta diversity was estimated with a nonparametric unseen species model using Euler transformation. The raw public data were reprocessed by TCRdb itself: fastp quality trimming at Q25, MiXCR clonotype calling, in-frame beta chains only. Entries are consolidated by CDR3 protein sequence, retaining the most common genes and DNA. TCRdb, rather than the study authors, made the V and J calls. This sample has 540,000 or so distinct CDR3 sequences in its table, and roughly a quarter of those were observed once. The top ten clones comprise roughly 18% of the sample.

This entry comes from a study of blood T cells in healthy people across ages (dated by TCRdb to between 2015 and 2017). Regarding the research as a whole: In model experiments, roughly one uniquely barcoded TCR beta cDNA molecule per two T cells was captured by template switching. To track age-related changes in TCR beta repertoire diversity, the study relied on deep sequencing normalized with unique cDNA molecular identifiers. The donors were split into four age groups: young (average 16 years), middle-aged (39), aged (about 62) and long-lived (roughly 77). To avoid experimental bias, donors of different ages were spread randomly across the sequencing lanes. For two donors (one aged 18 to 29 and one aged 80 or older), the study analyzed two additional independent replicas of 1 million unique cDNA reads from the same blood draw. The study at large found these results: Estimates of total diversity based on one million sequenced T cells were considered lower bounds and underestimates. The long-lived group showed more naive CD4+ T cells, fewer expanded clones and increased TCR diversity than the aged group, suggesting age selection. Observed TCR beta diversity per million T cells fell roughly linearly with age, and a significant reduction was already apparent by age about 38. Donor CMV infection status was unknown, potentially confounding age-related changes in expanded clonotypes. A strong correlation was found between observed TCR beta diversity and the percentage of naive T cells measured by flow cytometry. Conclusive comparison of naive and antigen-experienced compartments was prevented by the profiling of bulk unsorted PBMCs.

The sequence joins TRBV20-1 to TRBJ2-5, with TRBD2 perhaps the D gene, on 6 matching bases. TRBJ2-1 matches the DNA end more closely, so the J call is doubtful. This TCR was recovered from a woman in her 70s in good health. Sequenced sample: blood. For the CDR3, the sequence is CSARDLIAAYNEQFF. The DNA sequence is given as TGCAGTGCTAGAGATTTAATAGCGGCGTACAATGAGCAGTTCTTC.